This TCR beta chain is drawn from a study of blood T cell repertoires in COVID-19. Across the study: From the United States, Italy and Spain came samples of acute and convalescent COVID-19.

V lost 1 base and J lost 4, with 10 bases in between. The germline gives CDR1 GTSNPN, CDR2 SVGIG (reference sequence). This CDR3 is built from 13 residues. Produced via immunoSEQ multiplex PCR; TCRdb's table is partial and in-frame only. The table lists approximately 76,000 clones, roughly 84% of them singletons. The rearrangement links TRBV30 to TRBJ1-2, with D possibly TRBD1 on 5 matching bases. Source material: peripheral blood. This sequence was found in a woman aged 55-75 years with acute or convalescent COVID-19. DNA of the CDR3: TGTGCCTGGAGTGCGGCAGGGCCCTATGGCTACACCTTC. This translates into CAWSAAGPYGYTF.